Here is one T cell receptor beta chain with its context. Its cognate antigen is unknown. TCRdb recomputed calls from the PCR reads with MiXCR, one row per CDR3 protein. The sample carries approximately 500,000 distinct CDR3 sequences, over 20% recorded once. The entry originates in a study of molecular identifiers for immune sequencing clone quantification. Study-wide results and limits: Underestimated sizes of highly expanded clones could result from identical TCR molecules that share a barcode.

This receptor was identified in a human donor in good health. Some libraries in this study had Jurkat cell RNA spiked in. The sample consisted of naive CD8+ T cells from blood, with Jurkat cell RNA spiked in. Subset: FACS-sorted CD8+CD4-CCR7+CD45RA+ naive T cells.

As DNA, the CDR3 is TGTGCCAGTAGTATACACGGCAGGGGAGACTCGGAGACCCAGTACTTC. Its protein is CASSIHGRGDSETQYF. J is TRBJ2-5 and V is TRBV19; possible D gene TRBD1, 6 bases. Germline V gives CDR1 LNHDA, CDR2 SQIVND (reference sequence). V was clipped by 2 bases and J by 5 bases, with 18 bases between them. The CDR3 length is 16 residues. The full variable domain, completed using reference TRBV19 and TRBJ2-5, is DGGITQSPKYLFRKEGQNVTLSCEQNLNHDAMYWYRQDPGQGLRLIYYSQIVNDFQKGDIAEGYSVSREKKESFPLTVTSAQKNPTAFYLCASSIHGRGDSETQYFGPGTRLLVL.